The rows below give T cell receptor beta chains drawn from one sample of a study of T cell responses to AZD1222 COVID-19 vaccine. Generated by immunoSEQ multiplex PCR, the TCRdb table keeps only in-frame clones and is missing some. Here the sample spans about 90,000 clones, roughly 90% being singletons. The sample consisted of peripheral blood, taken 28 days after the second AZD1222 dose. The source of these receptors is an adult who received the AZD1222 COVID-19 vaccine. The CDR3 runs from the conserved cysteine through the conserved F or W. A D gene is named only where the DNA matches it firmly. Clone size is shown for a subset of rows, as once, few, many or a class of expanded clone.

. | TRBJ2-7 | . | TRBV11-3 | TGTGCCAGCAGCTTAGAGTCAGTATACGAGCAGTACTTC | CASSLESVYEQYF
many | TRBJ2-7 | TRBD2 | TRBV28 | TGTGCCAGCAGTTTAATAGCGGGAGCCCACGAGCAGTACTTC | CASSLIAGAHEQYF
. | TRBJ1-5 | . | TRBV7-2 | TGTGCCAGCAGCTTCCTGCAGGGTGGTCAGCCCCAGCATTTT | CASSFLQGGQPQHF
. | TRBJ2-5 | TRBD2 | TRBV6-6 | TGTGCCAGCAGTCCTCGGGGTAGCGGGGCCTCCCAAGAGACCCAGTACTTC | CASSPRGSGASQETQYF
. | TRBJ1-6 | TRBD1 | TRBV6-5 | TGTGCCAGCAGGGTAGACAGGGATAATTCACCCCTCCACTTT | CASRVDRDNSPLHF
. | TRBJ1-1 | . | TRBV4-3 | TGCGCCAGCAGCCAAGAGCACAACACTGAAGCTTTCTTT | CASSQEHNTEAFF
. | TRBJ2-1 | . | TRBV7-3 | TGTGCCAGCAGCCCCTTAGTGGGGGGGCCTAACAATGAGCAGTTCTTC | CASSPLVGGPNNEQFF
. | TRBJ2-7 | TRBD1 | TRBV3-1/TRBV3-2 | TGTGCCAGCAGCCAAGTTCCGGGACAGGTCTCCTACGAGCAGTACTTC | CASSQVPGQVSYEQYF
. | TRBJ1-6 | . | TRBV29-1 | TGCAGCGTTCAGGTGGGAGGCCTAAATTCACCCCTCCACTTT | CSVQVGGLNSPLHF
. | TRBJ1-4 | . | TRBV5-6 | TGTGCCAGCAGCCTAATGACAGCCCAGGGGGAAAAACTGTTTTTT | CASSLMTAQGEKLFF
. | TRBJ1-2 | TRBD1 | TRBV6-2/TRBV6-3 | TGTGCCAGCAGCCGGCCGGGACAGGAACATGGCTACACCTTC | CASSRPGQEHGYTF
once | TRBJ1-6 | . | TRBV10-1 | TGCGCCAACCGGACAGATCCAGAGCTAAATTCACCCCTCCACTTT | CANRTDPELNSPLHF
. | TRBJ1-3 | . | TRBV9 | TGTGCCAGCAGCGTAGGAGCCTACTCTGGAAACACCATATATTTT | CASSVGAYSGNTIYF
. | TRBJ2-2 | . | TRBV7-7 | TGTGCTAGCAGCTCCCTCCTGGGGTCCGGGGAGCTGTTTTTT | CASSSLLGSGELFF
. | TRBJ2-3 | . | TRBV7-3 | TGTGCCAGCAGCCCTCAATCGACAGGGAACGGGGGGACGCAGTATTTT | CASSPQSTGNGGTQYF
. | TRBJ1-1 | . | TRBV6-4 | TGTGCCAGCAGTGATACGGAGAACACTGAAGCTTTCTTT | CASSDTENTEAFF
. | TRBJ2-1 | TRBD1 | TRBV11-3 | TGTGCCAGCAGCCCCGGACAGGGGGCGGCTAGCTCCTACAATGAGCAGTTCTTC | CASSPGQGAASSYNEQFF
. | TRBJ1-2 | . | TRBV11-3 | TGTGCCAGCAAACAAGGAGGCGTTGCCAACTATGGCTACACCTTC | CASKQGGVANYGYTF
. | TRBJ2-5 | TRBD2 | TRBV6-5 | TGTGCCAGCAGACGGGGGAGGGACCAAGAGACCCAGTACTTC | CASRRGRDQETQYF
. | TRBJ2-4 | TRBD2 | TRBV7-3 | TGTGCCAGCAGCCCCTCTAGCGGGAGTTATAACATTCAGTACTTC | CASSPSSGSYNIQYF
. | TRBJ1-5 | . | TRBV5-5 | TGTGCCAGCAGTCAGACCGCGAAGCCGACCCGCAATCAGCCCCAGCATTTT | CASSQTAKPTRNQPQHF
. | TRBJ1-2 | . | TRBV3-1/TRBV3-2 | TGTGCCAGCAGCCAAGAACCGGGAAAATATGGCTACACCTTC | CASSQEPGKYGYTF
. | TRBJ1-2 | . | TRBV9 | TGTGCCAGCAGCGTAGCTTCGGGAGACTATGGCTACACCTTC | CASSVASGDYGYTF
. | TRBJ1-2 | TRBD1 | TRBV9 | TGTGCCAGCAGCGTAAGGGACAGGGATGGCTACACCTTC | CASSVRDRDGYTF
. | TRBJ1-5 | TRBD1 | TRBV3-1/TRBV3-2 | TGTGCCAGCAGCCGGACAGGGTACGATCAGCCCCAGCATTTT | CASSRTGYDQPQHF
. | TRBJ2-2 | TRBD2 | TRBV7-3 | TGTGCCAGCAGCCCCCTGGTGACTAGCGGGAACACCGGGGAGCTGTTTTTT | CASSPLVTSGNTGELFF
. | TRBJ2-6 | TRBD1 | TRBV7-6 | TGTGCCAGCAGCTACCTGGACAGGGGTCCGGCTGGGGCCAACGTCCTGACTTTC | CASSYLDRGPAGANVLTF
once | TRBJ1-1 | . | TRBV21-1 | TGTGCCAGCAGCAAAGGGGGCCTCTCATGTTGGAACACTGAAGCTTTCTTT | CASSKGGLSCWNTEAFF
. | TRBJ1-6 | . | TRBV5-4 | TGTGCCAGCGGGACCTGGCTCGGGAATTCACCCCTCCACTTT | CASGTWLGNSPLHF
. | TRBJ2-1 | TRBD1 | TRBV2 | TGTGCCAGCAGGGTCGACAGGGGGTTCTACAATGAGCAGTTCTTC | CASRVDRGFYNEQFF
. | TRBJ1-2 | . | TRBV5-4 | TGTGCCAGCGCTCGGGGCAGTCACTATGGCTACACCTTC | CASARGSHYGYTF
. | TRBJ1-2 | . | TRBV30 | TGTGCCTGGAATCCAGGAAACTATGGCTACACCTTC | CAWNPGNYGYTF
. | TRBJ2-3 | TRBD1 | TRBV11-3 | TGTGCCAGCAGCTTAGGAGGGGGCGCGGCAGATACGCAGTATTTT | CASSLGGGAADTQYF
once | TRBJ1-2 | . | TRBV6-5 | TGTGCCAGCGGAACAGTTAACTATGGCTACACCTTC | CASGTVNYGYTF
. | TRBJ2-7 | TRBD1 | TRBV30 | TGTGCCTGGAGTCCCGGCGACAGGGAAGTGGGCGAGCAGTACTTC | CAWSPGDREVGEQYF
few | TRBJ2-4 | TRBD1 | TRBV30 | TGTGCCTGGAGTGTACAGGGGGCCAAAAACATTCAGTACTTC | CAWSVQGAKNIQYF
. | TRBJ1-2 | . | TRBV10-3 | TGTGCCATCAGTGGTCAGGCTTCGGGGGGCTACACCTTC | CAISGQASGGYTF
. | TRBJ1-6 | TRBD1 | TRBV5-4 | TGTGCCAGCAGCTTGGACAGCTACAGGGGCTCACCCCTCCACTTT | CASSLDSYRGSPLHF
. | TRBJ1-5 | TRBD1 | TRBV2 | TGTGCCAGCAGAGGGACAGGGTACAATCAGCCCCAGCATTTT | CASRGTGYNQPQHF
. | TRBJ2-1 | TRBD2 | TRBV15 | TGTGCCACCAGCAGGAGCGGAGGGACTAGCGGGCATGAGCAGTTCTTC | CATSRSGGTSGHEQFF
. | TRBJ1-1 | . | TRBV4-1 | TGCGCCAGCAGCCAAGCGACCAGTTACACTGAAGCTTTCTTT | CASSQATSYTEAFF
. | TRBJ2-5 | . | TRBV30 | TGTGCCTGGAGTGTACCCGGGATGGGGAGGGAGACCCAGTACTTC | CAWSVPGMGRETQYF
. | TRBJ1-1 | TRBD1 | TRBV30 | TGTGCCTGGAGCGGAAACAGGGGAACAAGTGAAGCTTTCTTT | CAWSGNRGTSEAFF